This T cell receptor beta chain was retrieved from a study of cytomegalovirus exposure and HLA in healthy donors. Study results and limitations: The study listed 164 cytomegalovirus-associated TCR beta chains. First-cohort TCR clusters tended to co-occur in the approximately 130 validation repertoires, a later analysis found. Testing in vitro showed a few CMV-associated chains specific for CMV antigens.

TCRdb's copy holds only in-frame clones and misses some; the assay was immunoSEQ multiplex PCR. The sample consists of hundreds of thousands of clones, approximately 88% of them appearing once. Germline-derived CDR1 and CDR2 are SQVTM and ANQGSEA. The ends lost 7 bases at V and 3 bases at J; junction bases unmatched: 5. The CDR3 length is 12 residues. On this clone itself: The antigen remains undetermined.

Sequencing was performed on PBMCs. This TCR was sampled from a woman aged 25-40 years in good health and CMV-seropositive. V and J are TRBV29-1 and TRBJ2-7; 8 nucleotides agree with TRBD2. CDR3 in amino acids: CSGGLDFYEQYF. The CDR3 DNA sequence: TGCAGCGGGGGACTAGATTTCTACGAGCAGTACTTC.